This T cell receptor beta chain was identified during a study of T cell responses to AZD1222 COVID-19 vaccine (dated by TCRdb to about 2021). At the level of the whole study: A total of approximately 240 trial participants underwent TCR sequencing, of whom some 210 received two doses of AZD1222 and some 26 received two doses of the MenACWY control vaccine. Trial participants were enrolled by age into subgroups of 18-55, 56-69 and 70-plus years, and about 150, 27 and 61 TCR-sequenced participants, respectively, were included in these subgroups. General conclusions and limits of the study: No day 14 peak-response samples were available, so repertoires were characterized only after the peak T cell response. In the small 56-69-year group, the increase in depth fell short of significance, most likely because of low power. Vaccine-associated CD4 TCRs spanned the whole spike protein, with dominant responses in regions 160-218 and 743-854. Conclusions about previously exposed vaccinees are limited, since just 6 or 7 AZD1222 recipients were seropositive for SARS-CoV-2 at baseline. Most participants were white British and females outnumbered males, and the authors suggested that clonal diversity may have been underestimated. Reportedly, close to half of the unique spike-specific TCRs recognized epitopes lying outside the regions that are mutated in the B.1.351 and B.1.1.7 variants. A significant rise in spike-specific TCR breadth and depth was observed after two AZD1222 doses relative to day 0 and relative to MenACWY recipients.

Details on this clone: It lacks a known antigen. Base qualities were left out, and no much larger clone turns up one base away.

The CDR3 regions of human TCRbeta chains were analyzed by immunosequencing. The paper's processing steps were these. Repertoire TCRs were checked for matches against a reference library of SARS-CoV-2-specific TCRs that had been generated using the MIRA antigen-specificity platform. Breadth was defined as the fraction of unique TCRs that were SARS-CoV-2-associated. Depth was defined as the fraction of total T cells that were SARS-CoV-2-associated. Using the MIRA data, each spike-specific TCR was mapped to the spike region that the TCR reacts to and placed in a CD4 or CD8 class. Log10-transformed breadth and depth values were compared by one-way ANOVA with Sidak's multiple comparisons tests. The table comes from immuneACCESS by way of TCRdb, which keeps in-frame sequences with V and J called. Part of the clones is missing from these tables; in studies checked, under half for an unresolved V gene and the rest for unknown reasons. V and J calls and clone size are those listed in that table; D and trimming were worked out from the DNA. Within this sample are tens of thousands of clones, with nearly 90% of them counted one time only. The ten top clones hold around 9.3% of the sample.

The germline V end is reduced by 0 bases and the J end by 6 bases; junction bases left unmatched: 2. The CDR3 measures 14 amino acids from cysteine to phenylalanine. The read is trimmed to its CDR3 DNA, 42 bases read in frame from base 1. CDR1 and CDR2 (SGHRS, YFSETQ) derive from the germline V gene. The label giving this sample's time point can be read as: about 28 days (+/-7) after the second vaccine dose. AZD1222 recipients given second doses at about 4 weeks or at about 12 weeks were pooled, since spike-specific TCR depth and breadth were not found to differ between the two schedules. Vaccinee samples came from UK trials COV001 and COV002, including a single-blind randomized controlled phase 2/3 trial of AZD1222 (ChAdOx1 nCoV-19) in healthy adults. For TCRbeta chain sequencing, PBMC samples were collected from trial participants at day 0 and at day 28 after the second dose.

The sample was peripheral blood, taken 28 days after the second AZD1222 dose. The source of this sequence is an adult who received the AZD1222 COVID-19 vaccine. The chain uses TRBV5-1 and TRBJ1-2; TRBD1 aligns with 10 central bases. CDR3 region: CASSLADRGHGYTF. The nucleotide sequence is given as TGCGCCAGCAGCTTGGCTGACAGGGGGCATGGCTACACCTTC. The variable domain in full, with residues beyond the CDR3 obtained from the reference TRBV5-1 and TRBJ1-2 genes, is KAGVTQTPRYLIKTRGQQVTLSCSPISGHRSVSWYQQTPGQGLQFLFEYFSETQRNKGNFPGRFSGRQFSNSRSEMNVSTLELGDSALYLCASSLADRGHGYTFGSGTRLTVV.